Shown below are 31 T cell receptor beta chains from a single sample sequenced in a study of glioma-infiltrating T cells after dendritic cell vaccination (dated by TCRdb to between 2015 and 2016). Library creation used the immunoSEQ multiplex PCR assay. TCRdb holds this immuneACCESS table with in-frame rearrangements only. Some clones are missing; in checked studies, unresolved V genes explain under half, and the rest has no known cause. The sample records about 64,000 clones, about 81% of which are singletons. Over 9% of the sample goes to the ten largest clones. The starting material was blood, obtained before dendritic cell vaccination. The receptor set was obtained from a human donor with glioblastoma.

Only a few counts were recorded for this clone. This chain links TRBV2 with TRBJ1-5; unclear D gene. Germline V gives CDR1 SNHLY, CDR2 FYNNEI. This CDR3 has 15 amino acids. Trimming took off 6 bases at V and 6 bases at J, with 18 bases between the two ends. The CDR3 DNA follows: TGTGCCAGCAGCTGGATAAAGGGAGGGAGTCAGCCCCAGCATTTT. It yields the protein CASSWIKGGSQPQHF.

The chain links TRBV18 to TRBJ1-5; TRBD1 aligns across 7 bases. CDR3 length equals 13 residues. After removal of 6 bases from V and 2 bases from J, the junction contained 1 base not matched to a gene. CDR1 and CDR2 (germline): KGHSH, LQKENI. The CDR3 is CASSGTGNQPQHF. CDR3 sequence (DNA): TGTGCCAGCTCTGGGACAGGCAATCAGCCCCAGCATTTT.

This rearrangement joins TRBV6-1 to TRBJ1-2; D not resolved. Germline V gene lookup returns CDR1 MNHNS and CDR2 SASEGT. Deletions cut 4 bases from V and 8 bases from J, with 11 bases between. The CDR3 loop spans 12 amino acids. The CDR3 nucleotides read TGTGCCAGCAGTGTCGAGGGAGGCGGCTACACCTTC. Amino acids: CASSVEGGGYTF.

V usage is TRBV5-1 and J usage is TRBJ2-7; no reliable D call. V lost 4 bases to trimming and J lost 0 bases, with 14 bases between them. The CDR3 extends over 15 amino acids. Germline V gene sequence: CDR1 SGHRS, CDR2 YFSETQ. The CDR3, as DNA: TGCGCCAGCAGCCCCCGGCGGCCAAGCTCCTACGAGCAGTACTTC. Protein product: CASSPRRPSSYEQYF. Full variable domain (rest looked up from reference TRBV5-1 and TRBJ2-7): KAGVTQTPRYLIKTRGQQVTLSCSPISGHRSVSWYQQTPGQGLQFLFEYFSETQRNKGNFPGRFSGRQFSNSRSEMNVSTLELGDSALYLCASSPRRPSSYEQYFGPGTRLTVT.

The rearrangement links TRBV6-5 to TRBJ2-1; 10 positions match TRBD2. There are 14 residues in the CDR3. V was pared by 8 bases and J by 4 bases, with 5 bases of the junction left unmatched. Germline CDR1 and CDR2: MNHEY and SVGAGI. The CDR3 nucleotides are TGTGCCAGCGCTACTAGCGGGGTTTACAATGAGCAGTTCTTC. It translates to CASATSGVYNEQFF.

This clone has just one count. The V and J genes are TRBV4-1 and TRBJ1-2; maybe TRBD1 (5 bases). Germline V gene sequence: CDR1 MGHRA, CDR2 YSYEKL. This CDR3 is built from 13 residues. Trimming took 2 bases from V and 4 from J, leaving 8 bases between them. As DNA, the CDR3 is TGCGCCAGCAGCCAATGGGGGGGCTATGGCTACACCTTC. This gives the protein CASSQWGGYGYTF.

The rearrangement joins TRBV5-1 to TRBJ1-5; D gene unclear. V lost 0 bases to trimming and J lost 1 base, with 8 bases between them. There are 15 residues in the CDR3. Germline values: CDR1 SGHRS, CDR2 YFSETQ. CDR3 amino acids: CASSLDGGSNQPQHF. The CDR3, as DNA: TGCGCCAGCAGCTTGGATGGCGGAAGCAATCAGCCCCAGCATTTT.

Note on this clone: One end of the junction does not line up with germline, which may come from a read error. The chain couples TRBV11-2 to TRBJ1-4, with a tentative D call TRBD1 (5 bases). This CDR3 has 14 residues. Germline CDR1 reads SGHAT; CDR2 reads FQNNGV. CDR3 sequence (DNA): TGTGCCAGCAGTTTAGGGGCCCATAATGAAAAACTGTTTTTT. Amino acid sequence: CASSLGAHNEKLFF.

The chain joins TRBV9 to TRBJ2-2, with TRBD2 matching over 12 bases. CDR3 length equals 19 residues. The trim removed 2 bases at V and 5 bases at J, leaving 13 bases unmatched. The germline gives CDR1 SGDLS, CDR2 YYNGEE. DNA of the CDR3: TGTGCCAGCAGCGTTACACCCTTAAATCTAGCGGGGGGGACCGGGGAGCTGTTTTTT. Its translation: CASSVTPLNLAGGTGELFF. The entire variable domain, with the rest obtained from reference TRBV9 and TRBJ2-2, is as follows: DSGVTQTPKHLITATGQRVTLRCSPRSGDLSVYWYQQSLDQGLQFLIQYYNGEERAKGNILERFSAQQFPDLHSELNLSSLELGDSALYFCASSVTPLNLAGGTGELFFGEGSRLTVL.

V gene TRBV28 combines with J gene TRBJ2-4, with D possibly TRBD1 on 5 matching bases. The CDR3 consists of 14 residues. V was trimmed by 11 bases and J by 0 bases, leaving 14 bases between them. In germline, CDR1 is MDHEN, CDR2 SYDVKM. CDR3 sequence (DNA): TGTGCCGTCCAGGGTCCCGTAGCCAAAAACATTCAGTACTTC. It codes for CAVQGPVAKNIQYF.

V usage is TRBV4-2 and J usage is TRBJ2-3; TRBD2 aligns across 11 bases. The CDR3 totals 18 residues. From germline, CDR1 is LGHNA and CDR2 YNFKEQ. J was trimmed by 2 bases and V by 0 bases; bases with no gene match: 7. CDR3 sequence: CASSQEWGTSGFTDTQYF. Here the CDR3 DNA reads TGTGCCAGCAGCCAAGAATGGGGGACTAGCGGTTTCACAGATACGCAGTATTTT.

The genes are TRBV15 and TRBJ1-5; D gene unclear. Germline CDR1 reads LNHNV; CDR2 reads YYDKDF (reference sequence). The CDR3 loop spans 13 amino acids. The germline V and J ends were trimmed by 5 bases and 4 bases, with 9 bases remaining between them. In nucleotides, the CDR3 is TGTGCCACCAGCCCAGGAATTAATCAGCCCCAGCATTTT. It is translated as CATSPGINQPQHF.

The chain couples TRBV2 to TRBJ2-5; unclear D gene. Trimming took off 5 bases at V and 1 base at J, with 8 bases between the two ends. Germline values: CDR1 SNHLY, CDR2 FYNNEI. The CDR3 has 13 residues. The CDR3 protein is CASSPGSQETQYF. CDR3 bases: TGTGCCAGCAGTCCAGGTTCCCAAGAGACCCAGTACTTC.

The chain employs TRBV6-6 and TRBJ1-6; perhaps TRBD1 as D (5 bases). The CDR3 spans 15 residues. Germline lookup yields CDR1 MNHNY and CDR2 SVGAGI (reference sequence). Trimming shortened V by 6 bases and J by 7 bases, and 16 bases separated the two germline ends. CDR3 loop: CASSRGGTGNSPLHF. The CDR3 bases are TGTGCCAGCAGCCGAGGCGGGACGGGAAATTCACCCCTCCACTTT.

The J gene is TRBJ1-2, the V gene TRBV10-3, with D possibly matching TRBD1 (5 bases). With 4 bases removed from V and 6 bases from J, the gap between germline ends came to 18 bases. Looked up from germline, CDR1 is ENHRY and CDR2 is SYGVKD. The CDR3 has 15 residues. The CDR3 region is CAISGSLRQPDGYTF. The CDR3 DNA sequence: TGTGCCATCAGTGGGTCCCTGAGACAGCCCGATGGCTACACCTTC.

The rearrangement joins TRBV19 to TRBJ2-7, with 9 positions matching TRBD1. V lost 3 bases, J lost 2 bases, and 11 bases stayed unmatched. Germline V gene sequence: CDR1 LNHDA, CDR2 SQIVND (reference sequence). This CDR3 spans 17 amino acids. CDR3 sequence (DNA): TGTGCCAGTAGTATTGGCCCCGGGACAGGGCCGGCCTACGAGCAGTACTTC. It is translated as CASSIGPGTGPAYEQYF.

The chain joins TRBV7-9 to TRBJ1-5; D perhaps matches TRBD1 (6 bases). CDR3 length: 14 residues. The V gene's germline CDR1 is SEHNR and CDR2 FQNEAQ (reference sequence). V was shortened by 5 bases and J by 5 bases, with 13 bases between the two germline ends. The CDR3 reads CASSLGQRDQPQHF. CDR3 sequence (DNA): TGTGCCAGCAGCCTAGGACAGCGGGATCAGCCCCAGCATTTT.

This clone has just a few counts. V gene TRBV10-2 combines with J gene TRBJ1-5; 7 bases align to TRBD1. V was clipped by 2 bases and J by 7 bases; unmatched bases: 5. Germline CDR1 reads WSHSY; CDR2 reads SAAADI. The CDR3 consists of 14 residues. CDR3 in amino acids: CASSEMGGQQPQHF. For the CDR3, the DNA is TGCGCCAGCAGTGAGATGGGGGGACAGCAGCCCCAGCATTTT.

The J gene is TRBJ2-1, the V gene TRBV7-9; 9 nucleotides match TRBD1. Looked up from germline, CDR1 is SEHNR and CDR2 is FQNEAQ (reference sequence). The CDR3 contains 14 residues. V lost 6 bases to trimming and J lost 10 bases; unmatched junction nucleotides: 10. This CDR3 is CASRWGQGNDEQFF. The CDR3 coding sequence is TGTGCCAGCAGGTGGGGACAGGGTAATGACGAGCAGTTCTTC.

The rearrangement links TRBV19 to TRBJ1-2; maybe TRBD1 (6 bases). The CDR3 is 12 residues long. Germline V gene sequence: CDR1 LNHDA, CDR2 SQIVND (reference sequence). Between the trimmed V and J ends, which lost 7 bases and 7 bases, there was a span of 13 bases. The CDR3 sequence is CASKGTTPGYTF. In DNA, the CDR3 is TGTGCCAGTAAGGGGACAACCCCTGGCTACACCTTC. The variable domain in full, with the rest retrieved from reference TRBV19 and TRBJ1-2, is DGGITQSPKYLFRKEGQNVTLSCEQNLNHDAMYWYRQDPGQGLRLIYYSQIVNDFQKGDIAEGYSVSREKKESFPLTVTSAQKNPTAFYLCASKGTTPGYTFGSGTRLTVV.

CDR3 nucleotides: TGTGCCAGCTCACCCGTATACTCCTACGAGCAGTACTTC. It translates to CASSPVYSYEQYF. The chain has TRBV18 and TRBJ2-7; D gene uncertain. The germline V gene has CDR1 KGHSH and CDR2 LQKENI. The V and J ends lost 3 bases and 0 bases respectively, with 6 bases between them. The CDR3 has 13 amino acids.

V usage is TRBV2 and J usage is TRBJ1-2, with D possibly being TRBD1 (6 bases). This CDR3 has 14 amino acids. V was pared by 5 bases and J by 4 bases, with 14 bases between. Germline CDR1 and CDR2: SNHLY and FYNNEI. CDR3 loop: CASSYRESGYGYTF. DNA of the CDR3: TGTGCCAGCAGTTACAGGGAGTCAGGCTATGGCTACACCTTC.

This clone occurred a few times. This sequence joins TRBV10-3 and TRBJ2-1; D gene ambiguous. Trimming left V 5 bases short and J 2 bases short, with 10 bases between. The germline V gene has CDR1 ENHRY and CDR2 SYGVKD. This CDR3 contains 14 residues. As DNA, the CDR3 is TGTGCCATCAGTTTCTCTCCAGCCTACAATGAGCAGTTCTTC. It specifies CAISFSPAYNEQFF.

V gene TRBV7-9 combines with J gene TRBJ2-3; TRBD2 matches at 10 bases. Germline values: CDR1 SEHNR, CDR2 FQNEAQ (reference sequence). CDR3 length: 16 amino acids. V lost 6 bases and J lost 2; bases outside the gene matches: 8. This CDR3 is CASSEWTSGPTDTQYF. CDR3 DNA sequence: TGTGCCAGCAGTGAATGGACTAGCGGACCCACAGATACGCAGTATTTT.

The count of this clone is one. J is TRBJ2-7 and V is TRBV6-1; TRBD2 agrees at 9 bases. The CDR3 loop spans 15 amino acids. Trimming cost V 2 bases and J 7 bases; bases outside gene matches: 9. CDR1 MNHNS and CDR2 SASEGT come from the germline V gene. Here the CDR3 reads CASSETGLASGEQYF. In DNA form, the CDR3 reads TGTGCCAGCAGTGAAACGGGACTAGCTTCGGGGGAGCAGTACTTC.

The V call is TRBV29-1, the J call TRBJ1-2; D may be TRBD1 (6 bases). The CDR3 extends over 16 amino acids. V lost 1 base and J 2 bases, leaving 17 bases between the germline ends. Germline V lookup: CDR1 SQVTM, CDR2 ANQGSEA. DNA of the CDR3: TGCAGCGTTGAAGCACTAGGTCAGGGGCCAAACTATGGCTACACCTTC. Translation: CSVEALGQGPNYGYTF.

The table lists this clone with a count of one. This chain connects TRBV5-1 to TRBJ2-5, with 7 bases that match TRBD1. With 4 bases clipped from V and 2 bases from J, the junction kept 5 bases outside the gene matches. This CDR3 has 14 amino acids. Germline V gives CDR1 SGHRS, CDR2 YFSETQ. This CDR3 is CASSLGDRQETQYF. In DNA, the CDR3 is TGCGCCAGCAGCCTTGGGGACAGACAAGAGACCCAGTACTTC.

This chain uses TRBV5-4 with TRBJ2-1; D is undetermined. The CDR3 length is 14 residues. CDR1 SGHNT and CDR2 YYREEE come from the germline V gene (reference sequence). V lost 4 bases and J lost 7, with 15 bases in between. CDR3 protein: CASSRDGPPNEQFF. Here the CDR3 DNA reads TGTGCCAGCAGCCGTGATGGGCCCCCGAATGAGCAGTTCTTC.

The rearrangement uses TRBV5-1 and TRBJ2-5, with TRBD2 as a possible D gene (5 bases). Trimming removed 4 bases from V and 4 bases from J, with 8 bases in between. The germline gives CDR1 SGHRS, CDR2 YFSETQ. The CDR3 runs 12 residues. The CDR3 nucleotides are TGCGCCAGCAGCCGAGAGGGAGAGACCCAGTACTTC. Encoded protein: CASSREGETQYF.

The chain carries TRBV18 and TRBJ1-2; D unclear. Germline CDR1 KGHSH, CDR2 LQKENI. The CDR3 consists of 15 residues. V lost 2 bases to trimming and J lost 2 bases, with 12 bases between them. The CDR3 here is CASSPNGGSNYGYTF. The CDR3 coding sequence is TGTGCCAGCTCACCAAATGGCGGTTCAAACTATGGCTACACCTTC.

The chain uses TRBV6-1 and TRBJ1-6; the D gene is possibly TRBD1 (5 bases). V lost 8 bases to trimming and J lost 10 bases, with 18 bases between them. This CDR3 region has 14 residues. From germline, CDR1 is MNHNS and CDR2 SASEGT. CDR3 loop: CASGPGGGESPLHF. The CDR3 nucleotides read TGTGCCAGCGGGCCAGGCGGAGGGGAGTCACCCCTCCACTTT.